These 21 T cell receptor beta chains were sequenced from one sample in a study of blood T cell repertoires in COVID-19. Assay: immunoSEQ multiplex PCR; the TCRdb copy retains only in-frame clones and omits some. The table records 100,000 to 150,000 clones, roughly 84% of them present only once. Sequences were obtained from peripheral blood. All receptors derive from an elderly woman with acute or convalescent COVID-19.

The chain joins TRBV7-9 to TRBJ2-2; 10 bases are shared with TRBD2. Trimming removed 5 bases from V and 5 bases from J; junction bases left unmatched: 11. Germline loops: CDR1 SEHNR, CDR2 FQNEAQ (reference sequence). The CDR3 loop spans 17 amino acids. The CDR3 DNA reads as TGTGCCAGCAGCCTAACCCGGCTAGCGGGAGTAACCGGGGAGCTGTTTTTT. Translating gives CASSLTRLAGVTGELFF.

The V and J genes are TRBV10-2 and TRBJ2-3, with D possibly being TRBD2 (6 bases). Germline V gene lookup returns CDR1 WSHSY and CDR2 SAAADI. V was cut by 3 bases and J by 0 bases, with 10 bases left in between. This CDR3 is built from 15 residues. Here the CDR3 DNA reads TGCGCCAGCAGTGATGGCGGGGCAAGCACAGATACGCAGTATTTT. This gives the protein CASSDGGASTDTQYF.

The chain carries TRBV18 and TRBJ1-1, with D perhaps TRBD1 (6 bases). The V end was cut by 3 bases, the J end by 0 bases, with 11 bases between. CDR3 size: 15 residues. The germline V gene encodes CDR1 KGHSH and CDR2 LQKENI. The CDR3 protein is CASSPRGGLNTEAFF. In nucleotides, the CDR3 is TGTGCCAGCTCACCCCGGGGGGGGCTGAACACTGAAGCTTTCTTT.

The chain couples TRBV6-5 to TRBJ1-3; possibly TRBD1 for D (5 bases). Trimming removed 0 bases from V and 4 bases from J, with 7 bases in between. Germline CDR1 is MNHEY and CDR2 is SVGAGI. CDR3 length equals 14 residues. The CDR3 reads CASSYSGLGNTIYF. The CDR3, as DNA: TGTGCCAGCAGTTACTCGGGACTCGGAAACACCATATATTTT.

This chain links TRBV6-1 with TRBJ1-3; TRBD1 matches at 7 bases. CDR1 and CDR2 (germline): MNHNS, SASEGT. CDR3 length: 15 amino acids. With 2 bases clipped from V and 2 bases from J, the junction kept 3 bases outside the gene matches. The CDR3 sequence is CASSEWTGPGNTIYF. CDR3 in DNA: TGTGCCAGCAGTGAATGGACAGGCCCTGGAAACACCATATATTTT.

The CDR3 coding sequence is TGTGCCAGCAGTGACAAACCCGGGACAGGGTCGGAGGATGGCTACACCTTC. Amino acids: CASSDKPGTGSEDGYTF. The chain is built from TRBV25-1 and TRBJ1-2; TRBD1 matches at 9 bases. CDR3 length: 17 residues. Germline-derived CDR1 and CDR2 are MGHDK and SYGVNS. The trim removed 3 bases at V and 6 bases at J, leaving 14 bases unmatched.

This clone was observed a few times. The V and J genes are TRBV4-3 and TRBJ1-1; the D is unclear. Germline CDR1 LGHNA, CDR2 YSLEER. This CDR3 region has 16 residues. V shed 0 bases and J shed 1 base, with 12 bases lying between them. DNA for the CDR3: TGCGCCAGCAGCCAAGATAGGCAGCTAGCGAACACTGAAGCTTTCTTT. This translates into CASSQDRQLANTEAFF.

V is TRBV19 and J is TRBJ2-7, with 8 bases aligning to TRBD1. Trimming removed 4 bases from V and 4 bases from J; junction bases left unmatched: 6. CDR1 and CDR2 (germline): LNHDA, SQIVND (reference sequence). The CDR3 totals 14 residues. The CDR3 loop reads CASSTTTGDYEQYF. DNA for the CDR3: TGTGCCAGTAGTACGACGACAGGGGATTACGAGCAGTACTTC.

The chain has TRBV5-1 and TRBJ2-2; 9 bases match TRBD1. CDR1 is SGHRS and CDR2 is YFSETQ in the germline V gene. Trimming at V came to 3 bases and at J to 4 bases, leaving 7 bases not matched to a gene. The CDR3 contains 16 residues. CDR3 residues: CASSSGQGTGTGELFF. The CDR3 DNA follows: TGCGCCAGCAGCTCTGGACAGGGGACGGGCACCGGGGAGCTGTTTTTT. Combining the CDR3 with reference TRBV5-1 and TRBJ2-2 gives the whole variable domain KAGVTQTPRYLIKTRGQQVTLSCSPISGHRSVSWYQQTPGQGLQFLFEYFSETQRNKGNFPGRFSGRQFSNSRSEMNVSTLELGDSALYLCASSSGQGTGTGELFFGEGSRLTVL.

V is TRBV2 and J is TRBJ2-5; D is possibly TRBD1 (5 bases). The CDR3 spans 13 residues. V lost 4 bases to trimming and J lost 5 bases, with 11 bases between them. Germline loops: CDR1 SNHLY, CDR2 FYNNEI. CDR3 in amino acids: CASSGTIVETQYF. CDR3 bases: TGTGCCAGCAGTGGGACAATTGTGGAGACCCAGTACTTC.

The J gene is TRBJ1-1, the V gene TRBV9; weak D call: TRBD1 (6 bases). V was cut by 0 bases and J by 0 bases, with 9 bases left in between. This CDR3 contains 15 residues. The germline gives CDR1 SGDLS, CDR2 YYNGEE. CDR3 coding DNA: TGTGCCAGCAGCGTAGAGGGGGATATGAACACTGAAGCTTTCTTT. Amino acid sequence: CASSVEGDMNTEAFF. Full variable domain (missing parts from reference TRBV9 and TRBJ1-1): DSGVTQTPKHLITATGQRVTLRCSPRSGDLSVYWYQQSLDQGLQFLIQYYNGEERAKGNILERFSAQQFPDLHSELNLSSLELGDSALYFCASSVEGDMNTEAFFGQGTRLTVV.

V usage is TRBV12-3 or TRBV12-4 and J usage is TRBJ1-2; 8 bases fit TRBD1. Trimming at V came to 4 bases and at J to 8 bases, leaving 3 bases not matched to a gene. The CDR3 spans 12 residues. The CDR3 is CASSSRGRGYTF. CDR3 DNA: TGTGCCAGCAGTTCCAGGGGGCGCGGCTACACCTTC.

V usage is TRBV28 and J usage is TRBJ1-1, with 9 positions matching TRBD1. Trimming removed 7 bases from V and 1 base from J; junction bases left unmatched: 4. CDR3 length equals 14 residues. Germline V CDR1 and CDR2: MDHEN, SYDVKM. The CDR3 here is CASTLGQGNTEAFF. The CDR3 DNA reads as TGTGCCAGCACCCTGGGACAGGGGAACACTGAAGCTTTCTTT.

The J gene is TRBJ1-1, the V gene TRBV30; TRBD1 matches 8 bases. CDR1 GTSNPN and CDR2 SVGIG come from the germline V gene (reference sequence). The junction had 6 bases not matched to a gene; V was cut back by 7 bases and J by 5 bases. The CDR3 length is 12 residues. In nucleotides, the CDR3 is TGTGCCTTAACACACAGGGGGACTGAAGCTTTCTTT. This gives the protein CALTHRGTEAFF.

CDR3 in DNA: TGTGCCAGCAGCCTCCCTAGTCAAGGACAGATTATGAGCAATGAGCAGTTCTTC. It specifies CASSLPSQGQIMSNEQFF. The rearrangement uses TRBV7-2 and TRBJ2-1; TRBD1 is a possible D gene (6 bases). Germline-derived CDR1 and CDR2 are SGHTA and FQGNSA. This CDR3 contains 18 residues. Trimming removed 5 bases at V and 6 bases at J, with 26 bases between. Full variable domain (remainder filled in from reference TRBV7-2 and TRBJ2-1): GAGVSQSPSNKVTEKGKDVELRCDPISGHTALYWYRQSLGQGLEFLIYFQGNSAPDKSGLPSDRFSAERTGGSVSTLTIQRTQQEDSAVYLCASSLPSQGQIMSNEQFFGPGTRLTVL.

The chain carries TRBV4-2 and TRBJ2-7; maybe TRBD2 (6 bases). The CDR3 contains 14 residues. Germline CDR1 LGHNA, CDR2 YNFKEQ. The V gene lost 2 bases and the J gene lost 2 bases, with 10 bases spanning the gap. The CDR3 here is CASSQSGLTYEQYF. CDR3 sequence (DNA): TGTGCCAGCAGCCAATCGGGACTGACCTACGAGCAGTACTTC.

The CDR3 reads CASSEGRGNYNSPLHF. The CDR3 coding sequence is TGTGCCAGCAGTGAAGGGCGGGGGAACTATAATTCACCCCTCCACTTT. V and J are TRBV6-1 and TRBJ1-6; D is perhaps TRBD1 (5 bases). Germline lookup yields CDR1 MNHNS and CDR2 SASEGT. The CDR3 has 16 residues. V was pared by 1 base and J by 3 bases, with 10 bases between.

The V call is TRBV6-2 or TRBV6-3, the J call TRBJ1-1, with 8 nucleotides matching TRBD1. Trimming took 4 bases from V and 5 from J; bases not matched to a gene: 6. Germline assignment: CDR1 MNHEY and CDR2 SVGEGT. The CDR3 contains 14 residues. CDR3 protein: CASSSGGAGTEAFF. The CDR3, as DNA: TGTGCCAGCAGTTCAGGGGGCGCGGGGACTGAAGCTTTCTTT.

The chain carries TRBV7-6 and TRBJ2-5, with 10 positions matching TRBD1. The CDR3 is 17 amino acids. Germline CDR1 is SGHVS and CDR2 is FNYEAQ. Unmatched junction bases numbered 10, after V lost 5 bases and J lost 1 base. The CDR3 loop reads CASSKRPGQGTQETQYF. DNA for the CDR3: TGTGCCAGCAGCAAAAGACCGGGACAGGGGACCCAAGAGACCCAGTACTTC.

The J gene is TRBJ2-2, the V gene TRBV2, with 11 bases matching TRBD2. The CDR3 has 18 residues. V lost 0 bases to trimming and J lost 6 bases; unmatched junction nucleotides: 9. Germline V gene sequence: CDR1 SNHLY, CDR2 FYNNEI. In nucleotides, the CDR3 is TGTGCCAGCAGTGAAGCGCTAGCGGGAGGCCCGGGCGCCGGGGAGCTGTTTTTT. Protein sequence: CASSEALAGGPGAGELFF.

The V gene is TRBV6-5, the J gene TRBJ2-5; TRBD2 matches at 8 bases. The trim removed 6 bases at V and 4 bases at J, leaving 7 bases unmatched. Germline values: CDR1 MNHEY, CDR2 SVGAGI. CDR3 size: 14 residues. The CDR3 sequence is CASSPGLAGETQYF. The CDR3 nucleotides read TGTGCCAGCAGCCCGGGGCTAGCGGGAGAGACCCAGTACTTC.